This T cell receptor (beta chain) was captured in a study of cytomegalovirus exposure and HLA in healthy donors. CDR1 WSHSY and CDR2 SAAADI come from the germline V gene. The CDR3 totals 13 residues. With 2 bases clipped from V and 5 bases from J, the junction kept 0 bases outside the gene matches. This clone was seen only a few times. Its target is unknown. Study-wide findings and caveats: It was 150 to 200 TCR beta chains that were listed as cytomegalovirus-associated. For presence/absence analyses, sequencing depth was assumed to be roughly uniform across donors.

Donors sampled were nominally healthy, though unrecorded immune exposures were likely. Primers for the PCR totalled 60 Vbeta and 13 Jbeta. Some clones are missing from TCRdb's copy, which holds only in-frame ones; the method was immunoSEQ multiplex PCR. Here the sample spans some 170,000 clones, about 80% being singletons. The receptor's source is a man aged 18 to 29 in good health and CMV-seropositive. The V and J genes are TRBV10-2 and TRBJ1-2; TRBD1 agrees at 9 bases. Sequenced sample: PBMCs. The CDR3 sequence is CASSEDRGYGYTF. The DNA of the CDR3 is TGCGCCAGCAGTGAGGACAGGGGGTATGGCTACACCTTC.